The 9 T cell receptor beta chains presented below share a single source sample, sequenced in a study of control samples from healthy donors and cancer patients. This table comes from immunoSEQ multiplex PCR, and its TCRdb copy is limited to in-frame clones, with some not included. The sample contains approximately 170,000 clones, approximately 90% of which appear only once. Sequenced sample: blood. The receptors originated from a woman in her twenties or thirties in good health.

The chain recombines TRBV27 with TRBJ2-2; TRBD1 matches at 9 bases. V was pared by 6 bases and J by 4 bases, with 12 bases of the junction left unmatched. Looked up from germline, CDR1 is MNHEY and CDR2 is SMNVEV (reference sequence). The CDR3 length is 17 residues. Here the CDR3 DNA reads TGTGCCAGCAGCCAAACCGGGACAGGGTTGAGCACCGGGGAGCTGTTTTTT. The encoded protein is CASSQTGTGLSTGELFF.

The J gene is TRBJ1-1, the V gene TRBV7-8; D unclear. Looked up from germline, CDR1 is SGHVS and CDR2 is FQNEAQ. V was trimmed by 1 base and J by 0 bases, leaving 9 bases between them. The CDR3 totals 15 residues. The CDR3 loop is CASSLGFIVNTEAFF. Written as DNA, the CDR3 is TGTGCCAGCAGCTTAGGATTTATAGTGAACACTGAAGCTTTCTTT.

The count of this clone is one. The rearrangement joins TRBV28 to TRBJ2-2; D could derive from TRBD1 or TRBD2 (5 bases each). V lost 1 base and J lost 2, with 8 bases in between. The CDR3 totals 15 residues. Germline V gene sequence: CDR1 MDHEN, CDR2 SYDVKM. CDR3 amino acids: CASSLLGVNTGELFF. Written as DNA, the CDR3 is TGTGCCAGCAGTTTATTGGGGGTAAACACCGGGGAGCTGTTTTTT. The full variable domain, in which reference TRBV28 and TRBJ2-2 provide the parts outside the CDR3, is DVKVTQSSRYLVKRTGEKVFLECVQDMDHENMFWYRQDPGLGLRLIYFSYDVKMKEKGDIPEGYSVSREKKERFSLILESASTNQTSMYLCASSLLGVNTGELFFGEGSRLTVL.

The CDR3 loop reads CASSQDGYEQYF. Here the CDR3 DNA reads TGTGCCAGCAGCCAGGACGGGTACGAGCAGTACTTC. This chain connects TRBV9 to TRBJ2-7; D is undetermined. The CDR3 spans 12 residues. Germline V lookup: CDR1 SGDLS, CDR2 YYNGEE. The V gene lost 4 bases and the J gene lost 4 bases, with 9 bases spanning the gap.

J is TRBJ1-3 and V is TRBV24-1; possible D gene TRBD1, 6 bases. The CDR3 is 16 amino acids. Trimming left V 4 bases short and J 4 bases short, with 16 bases between. The germline V gene encodes CDR1 KGHDR and CDR2 SFDVKD. The DNA of the CDR3 is TGTGCCACCAGTGACCATGAGGGGGGGCTGGGAAACACCATATATTTT. This encodes CATSDHEGGLGNTIYF.

The chain recombines TRBV5-6 with TRBJ2-7; perhaps TRBD1 as D (5 bases). CDR1 and CDR2 (germline): SGHDT, YYEEEE. Trimming removed 4 bases at V and 4 bases at J, with 18 bases between. The CDR3 has 15 residues. CDR3 protein: CASSRTLGQRYEQYF. The CDR3 DNA sequence: TGTGCCAGCAGCCGGACCTTGGGGCAACGTTACGAGCAGTACTTC.

This rearrangement joins TRBV7-2 to TRBJ2-7; 7 bases line up with TRBD2. The CDR3 has 14 residues. CDR1 and CDR2 (germline): SGHTA, FQGNSA. Trimming took 1 base from V and 2 from J; bases not matched to a gene: 2. CDR3 protein: CASSLGGRAYEQYF. For the CDR3, the DNA is TGTGCCAGCAGCTTAGGAGGGAGGGCCTACGAGCAGTACTTC.

The rearrangement links TRBV15 to TRBJ2-1, with TRBD2 matching over 9 bases. The ends lost 5 bases at V and 4 bases at J; junction bases unmatched: 9. The CDR3 has 16 residues. The germline gives CDR1 LNHNV, CDR2 YYDKDF (reference sequence). CDR3 residues: CATSGGSGRHYNEQFF. For the CDR3, the DNA is TGTGCCACCAGCGGGGGTAGCGGGAGACATTACAATGAGCAGTTCTTC. The full variable domain, in which reference TRBV15 and TRBJ2-1 provide the parts outside the CDR3, is DAMVIQNPRYQVTQFGKPVTLSCSQTLNHNVMYWYQQKSSQAPKLLFHYYDKDFNNEADTPDNFQSRRPNTSFCFLDIRSPGLGDTAMYLCATSGGSGRHYNEQFFGPGTRLTVL.

The V gene is TRBV5-1, the J gene TRBJ2-3; 7 bases fit TRBD1. Germline V gene data show CDR1 as SGHRS and CDR2 as YFSETQ. The CDR3 has 14 amino acids. Losses at the gene ends were 3 bases for V and 1 base for J; bases not matched to a gene: 2. CDR3 nucleotide sequence: TGCGCCAGCAGCTCAGGGGGACGCACAGATACGCAGTATTTT. Amino acid sequence: CASSSGGRTDTQYF.